This T cell receptor (beta chain) was found in a study of cytomegalovirus exposure and HLA in healthy donors. About the study: It was reported in a later analysis that the same platform had been used for the 120 validation repertoires as for the roughly 670 first-cohort repertoires. Study outcomes and limitations: The TCR clusters that emerged in the first cohort tended, a later analysis found, to co-occur in the 95 to 150 validation repertoires. In vitro checks showed that three CMV-associated chains really do target CMV antigens. Associated with cytomegalovirus, according to the listing, were 150 to 200 TCR beta chains.

V lost 3 bases, J lost 7 bases, and 9 bases lay in between. Looked up from germline, CDR1 is MNHNY and CDR2 is SVGAGI (reference sequence). The CDR3 is 13 amino acids. The protocol was immunoSEQ multiplex PCR, while the TCRdb copy is restricted to in-frame clones and leaves out a portion. The data contain over 85,000 clones, approximately 89% of them singletons. Remarks on this clone: Its antigen remains unidentified.

The sequencing input was PBMCs. The chain combines TRBV6-6 with TRBJ2-2, with D unresolved. The sequence derives from a woman aged 18 to 35 in good health and CMV-seronegative. The CDR3 bases are TGTGCCAGCAGTTATCGAGGCATCGGGGAGCTGTTTTTT. Encoded protein: CASSYRGIGELFF.